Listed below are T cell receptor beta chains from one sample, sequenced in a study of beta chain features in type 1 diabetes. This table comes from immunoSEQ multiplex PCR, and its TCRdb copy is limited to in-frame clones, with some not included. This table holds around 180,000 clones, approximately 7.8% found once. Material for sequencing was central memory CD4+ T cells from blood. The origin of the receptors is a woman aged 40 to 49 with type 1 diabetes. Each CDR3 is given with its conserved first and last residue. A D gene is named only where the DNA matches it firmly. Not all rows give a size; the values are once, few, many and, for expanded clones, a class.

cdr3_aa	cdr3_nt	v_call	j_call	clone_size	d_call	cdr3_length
CASSARQGEQETQYF	TGTGCCAGCAGCGCGCGACAGGGGGAACAAGAGACCCAGTACTTC	TRBV7-2	TRBJ2-5	few	TRBD1	15
CAMTQTANYGYTF	TGTGCCATGACTCAGACAGCTAACTATGGCTACACCTTC	TRBV10-3	TRBJ1-2	few	-	13
CASSPTRDEQFF	TGTGCCAGCAGTCCTACTAGAGATGAGCAGTTCTTC	TRBV7-9	TRBJ2-1	few	-	12
CASSPTGLEQPQHF	TGTGCCAGCAGCCCGACAGGGCTGGAACAGCCCCAGCATTTT	TRBV7-9	TRBJ1-5	-	TRBD1	14
CASSLADGEGNEQFF	TGTGCCAGCAGCTTAGCTGACGGGGAGGGCAATGAGCAGTTCTTC	TRBV7-7	TRBJ2-1	-	TRBD2	15
CASSPKDRESDTQYF	TGCGCCAGCAGCCCCAAGGACAGGGAATCAGATACGCAGTATTTT	TRBV5-1	TRBJ2-3	-	TRBD1	15
CASSEQGWNTEAFF	TGTGCCAGCTCAGAGCAGGGCTGGAACACTGAAGCTTTCTTT	TRBV18	TRBJ1-1	few	-	14
CASSPRLVSTEAFF	TGTGCCAGCAGCCCCCGACTAGTTTCAACTGAAGCTTTCTTT	TRBV9	TRBJ1-1	few	-	14
CASSPGGGGNTIYF	TGCGCCAGCAGCCCAGGCGGGGGTGGAAACACCATATATTTT	TRBV4-1	TRBJ1-3	few	-	14
CASTSGQGYEQYF	TGTGCCAGTACCTCGGGACAAGGCTACGAGCAGTACTTC	TRBV19	TRBJ2-7	few	-	13
CASWDRNQPQHF	TGTGCCAGCTGGGACAGAAATCAGCCCCAGCATTTT	TRBV28	TRBJ1-5	many	TRBD1	12
CASSLALGRDEAFF	TGTGCCAGCAGCTTAGCGCTAGGGCGGGACGAAGCTTTCTTT	TRBV7-2	TRBJ1-1	many	-	14
CASSVTQISYRGTDTQYF	TGTGCCAGCAGCGTCACCCAAATATCGTACCGAGGCACAGATACGCAGTATTTT	TRBV9	TRBJ2-3	few	-	18
CASSLSSGGLSYEQYF	TGCGCCAGCAGCCTATCAAGCGGGGGTCTCTCCTACGAGCAGTACTTC	TRBV4-1	TRBJ2-7	-	TRBD2	16
CASSLGSQRGGETQYF	TGTGCCAGCAGCTTAGGTTCGCAGCGGGGAGGGGAGACCCAGTACTTC	TRBV7-8	TRBJ2-5	few	TRBD2	16
CATRSTGIRNTIYF	TGTGCCACCAGATCGACAGGGATACGAAACACCATATATTTT	TRBV15	TRBJ1-3	many	TRBD1	14
CASSQETQGIGGLFF	TGCGCCAGCAGCCAAGAAACCCAGGGTATAGGGGGACTGTTTTTT	TRBV4-3	TRBJ1-4	-	-	15
CASRERLGLLDGYTF	TGCGCCAGCAGGGAGAGACTTGGTCTACTTGATGGCTACACCTTC	TRBV5-1	TRBJ1-2	few	-	15
CASSSRTSGARNEQFF	TGTGCCAGCAGCTCCCGGACTAGCGGAGCCCGGAATGAGCAGTTCTTC	TRBV7-3	TRBJ2-1	few	TRBD2	16
CAWTGQYEQYF	TGTGCCTGGACAGGACAGTACGAGCAGTACTTC	TRBV30	TRBJ2-7	few	-	11
CASSPGLAGQFF	TGTGCCAGCAGCCCAGGACTAGCGGGGCAGTTCTTC	TRBV6-5	TRBJ2-1	-	TRBD2	12
CASSRLTGVYEQYF	TGTGCCAGCAGCCGATTGACAGGGGTGTACGAGCAGTACTTC	TRBV5-6	TRBJ2-7	-	TRBD1	14
CASRERGPMNTEAFF	TGCGCCAGCAGGGAAAGGGGCCCCATGAACACTGAAGCTTTCTTT	TRBV5-1	TRBJ1-1	-	-	15
CASKGETGELFF	TGTGCCAGCAAGGGGGAAACCGGGGAGCTGTTTTTT	TRBV5-4	TRBJ2-2	-	-	12
CASSALSRDSIGELFF	TGTGCCAGCAGCGCACTGTCCCGGGACAGTATCGGGGAGCTGTTTTTT	TRBV2	TRBJ2-2	-	TRBD1	16
CASSPGGAAQYF	TGTGCCAGCAGCCCCGGAGGGGCCGCTCAGTACTTC	TRBV7-2	TRBJ2-4	-	-	12
CASSEGAEYGYTF	TGTGCCAGCAGTGAAGGGGCTGAGTATGGCTACACCTTC	TRBV2	TRBJ1-2	few	-	13
CASSATQGSYGEKLFF	TGTGCCAGCAGCGCTACACAGGGTTCCTACGGTGAAAAACTGTTTTTT	TRBV9	TRBJ1-4	-	-	16
CASSTTGQNGYTF	TGCGCCAGCAGCACCACGGGACAGAATGGCTACACCTTC	TRBV5-1	TRBJ1-2	few	TRBD1	13
CASTLTGTDYGYTF	TGTGCCAGCACTCTGACCGGGACAGACTATGGCTACACCTTC	TRBV5-5	TRBJ1-2	few	TRBD1	14
CASSQARASGYTF	TGTGCCAGCAGCCAGGCCCGTGCGAGCGGCTACACCTTC	TRBV7-9	TRBJ1-2	-	-	13
CASSQDPAGQVLGGEQYF	TGCGCCAGCAGCCAAGATCCCGCCGGACAGGTCCTTGGAGGGGAGCAGTACTTC	TRBV4-1	TRBJ2-7	-	-	18
CAYFGQTSTDTQYF	TGTGCCTATTTCGGTCAAACTAGCACAGATACGCAGTATTTT	TRBV5-4	TRBJ2-3	-	-	14
CASGERPWQAKNIQYF	TGTGCCAGTGGGGAGAGGCCTTGGCAGGCCAAAAACATTCAGTACTTC	TRBV19	TRBJ2-4	few	-	16
CASSPGHGSPLHF	TGTGCTAGCAGCCCCGGACACGGCTCACCCCTCCACTTT	TRBV7-7	TRBJ1-6	-	-	13
CAIRHDGPGELFF	TGTGCCATCAGACACGATGGCCCCGGGGAGCTGTTTTTT	TRBV10-3	TRBJ2-2	-	-	13
CASSGAGERGYTF	TGTGCCAGCAGCGGAGCGGGGGAGAGGGGCTACACCTTC	TRBV7-2	TRBJ1-2	few	-	13
CASSPPSDRNNEQFF	TGTGCCAGCTCACCACCATCAGACAGGAACAATGAGCAGTTCTTC	TRBV18	TRBJ2-1	few	-	15
CASSPRLAGSYNEQFF	TGTGCCAGCAGCCCCCGACTAGCGGGGTCCTACAATGAGCAGTTCTTC	TRBV9	TRBJ2-1	few	TRBD2	16
CASSLQGDSNQPQHF	TGTGCCAGCAGCCTACAGGGAGATAGCAATCAGCCCCAGCATTTT	TRBV9	TRBJ1-5	few	-	15
CASSRAVQGAVTEAFF	TGCGCCAGCAGCCGCGCTGTACAGGGGGCTGTCACTGAAGCTTTCTTT	TRBV4-1	TRBJ1-1	-	TRBD1	16
CASSLVGTSGSTAQYF	TGTGCCAGCAGCTTGGTCGGGACTAGCGGGAGTACCGCGCAGTATTTT	TRBV5-5	TRBJ2-3	-	TRBD2	16